The sample holds many counts of the clone carrying this TCR beta chain. Its target is unknown. The data belong to a study of CD8 T cells in ankylosing spondylitis. Study-level results: A motif in TCR beta, a set of eight highly homologous variants, appeared characteristic of ankylosing spondylitis blood. A subset of motif variants has previously been described in the synovial fluid and blood of reactive arthritis.

Preparation of TCR beta libraries was done by quantitative 5'-RACE with molecular barcodes. TCRdb ran MiXCR on the 5' RACE reads and lists one entry per CDR3 protein. The table records around 320,000 distinct CDR3 sequences, less than 25% of them present only once. The CDR3 consists of 13 residues. V lost 5 bases and J lost 2, with 11 bases in between. Germline V lookup: CDR1 SGHRS, CDR2 YFSETQ. The sequencing input was blood, either unsorted or a sorted T cell fraction (not recorded which). The TCR sequence derives from a female donor with ankylosing spondylitis or in good health (not recorded which). The rearrangement links TRBV5-1 to TRBJ2-7; D might be TRBD2 (5 bases). The CDR3 nucleotides are TGCGCCAGCAGTTCGAGCGGAACCTACGAGCAGTACTTC. This codes for CASSSSGTYEQYF.